Described below is a single TCR beta chain sequence and its context. Trimming removed 3 bases from V and 4 bases from J, with 12 bases in between. The length of the CDR3 is 14 residues. Germline V gene sequence: CDR1 SNHLY, CDR2 FYNNEI. This sample was included in a study of blood T cell repertoires in COVID-19. Across the study: Nucleic acid was either cDNA or gDNA, and it came from T cells, B-cell-depleted T cells, or PBMCs.

Repertoires were generated with immunoSEQ multiplex PCR, while TCRdb's copy carries only in-frame clones and drops some. The table lists approximately 250,000 clones, 83% of them singletons, with 5.5% in the top ten. This sequence originates from a human donor in a cohort sampled during active COVID-19. The sample consisted of peripheral blood. The gene calls are TRBV2 and TRBJ1-1, with D perhaps matching TRBD1 (5 bases). CDR3 DNA sequence: TGTGCCAGCAGTGATAGGGGAGGTGTCACTGAAGCTTTCTTT. Translating it yields CASSDRGGVTEAFF.